This T cell receptor beta chain is from a study of radiotherapy plus CTLA-4 blockade in lung cancer. Repertoires were generated with immunoSEQ multiplex PCR, while TCRdb's copy carries only in-frame clones and drops some. The data show 130,000 or so clones, around 89% seen once. Germline V gene sequence: CDR1 SNHLY, CDR2 FYNNEI. This CDR3 has 14 residues. V was pared by 4 bases and J by 6 bases, with 16 bases between. With ipilimumab providing CTLA-4 blockade, focal radiation was administered to patients who had chemo-refractory metastatic non-small-cell lung cancer. The chain recombines TRBV2 with TRBJ2-7, with no clear D. The sequence was collected from a human donor with non-small cell lung cancer that progressed on radiotherapy plus ipilimumab. Source: peripheral blood, taken from a patient treated with radiotherapy plus ipilimumab. The CDR3 is CASSGPFGVREQYF. In nucleotides, the CDR3 is TGTGCCAGCAGTGGCCCGTTTGGAGTACGCGAGCAGTACTTC.